The 9 T cell receptor beta chains listed next were all sequenced from one sample in a study of cytomegalovirus exposure and HLA in healthy donors. Amplification used 60 Vbeta primers and 13 Jbeta primers. Only in-frame clones appear in the TCRdb table, and some are missing; sequencing was by immunoSEQ multiplex PCR. Recorded for this sample: 110,000 to 150,000 clones. Sequencing was done on a sample of PBMCs. These receptors all come from a male donor in good health and CMV-seronegative.

The gene calls are TRBV18 and TRBJ2-7; maybe TRBD2 (5 bases). V was cut by 3 bases and J by 4 bases, with 19 bases left in between. There are 16 residues in the CDR3. Germline CDR1 and CDR2: KGHSH and LQKENI. CDR3 nucleotides: TGTGCCAGCTCACCGTTAGCAGGCGACTACAGATACGAGCAGTACTTC. Translation: CASSPLAGDYRYEQYF.

J is TRBJ1-3 and V is TRBV4-2, with a tentative D call TRBD1 (6 bases). The length of the CDR3 is 17 residues. The germline gives CDR1 LGHNA, CDR2 YNFKEQ. Trimming cost V 4 bases and J 4 bases, with 20 bases left between them. The CDR3 region is CASSPTSQQGPGNTIYF. The CDR3 nucleotides are TGTGCCAGCAGCCCCACGTCCCAACAGGGACCCGGAAACACCATATATTTT.

The V gene is TRBV18, the J gene TRBJ2-7; 11 nucleotides line up with TRBD2. This CDR3 contains 16 residues. Germline lookup yields CDR1 KGHSH and CDR2 LQKENI. Trimming at V came to 0 bases and at J to 1 base, leaving 2 bases not matched to a gene. CDR3 sequence: CASSPPSGRASYEQYF. The DNA for the CDR3 is TGTGCCAGCTCACCACCTAGCGGGAGGGCATCCTACGAGCAGTACTTC.

The chain has TRBV27 and TRBJ2-2; 9 bases map to TRBD2. V dropped 0 bases and J dropped 2; count of bases not matched to a gene: 4. Germline CDR1 and CDR2: MNHEY and SMNVEV (reference sequence). The CDR3 covers 17 residues. CDR3 nucleotide sequence: TGTGCCAGCAGTTTATCCGGGACTAGCTTTAACACCGGGGAGCTGTTTTTT. Residues: CASSLSGTSFNTGELFF.

The chain has TRBV2 and TRBJ2-3; 8 bases line up with TRBD2. The CDR3 loop spans 13 amino acids. With 7 bases clipped from V and 5 bases from J, the junction kept 5 bases outside the gene matches. Per germline, CDR1 SNHLY and CDR2 FYNNEI. The CDR3 here is CASKERERDTQYF. CDR3 nucleotides: TGTGCCAGCAAGGAGCGGGAGAGAGATACGCAGTATTTT.

The chain couples TRBV5-1 to TRBJ2-1; D is possibly TRBD1 (6 bases). The V gene lost 4 bases and the J gene lost 9 bases, with 11 bases spanning the gap. The germline CDR1 and CDR2 sequences are SGHRS and YFSETQ. This CDR3 comprises 12 residues. Here the CDR3 reads CASSLQGLEQFF. CDR3 nucleotides: TGCGCCAGCAGCCTACAGGGTCTTGAGCAGTTCTTC.

The chain combines TRBV29-1 with TRBJ1-1, with TRBD1 matching 7 bases. The CDR3 runs 22 residues. With 2 bases clipped from V and 0 bases from J, the junction kept 27 bases outside the gene matches. Germline CDR1 is SQVTM and CDR2 is ANQGSEA. CDR3 in amino acids: CSVELRKAGQRAPLSMNTEAFF. The CDR3 bases are TGCAGCGTTGAATTACGTAAGGCGGGACAGCGGGCGCCTCTGTCAATGAACACTGAAGCTTTCTTT.

This chain uses TRBV10-1 with TRBJ2-1; TRBD1 matches at 11 bases. Germline CDR1 WNHNN, CDR2 SYGVQD (reference sequence). The CDR3 sequence is 15 residues long. J was trimmed by 7 bases and V by 3 bases; bases with no gene match: 5. The CDR3 spells CASSEGQGARNEQFF. The DNA for the CDR3 is TGCGCCAGCAGTGAAGGACAGGGGGCGCGAAATGAGCAGTTCTTC.

The rearrangement joins TRBV6-5 to TRBJ2-2; TRBD1 might be the D (6 bases). V lost 2 bases to trimming and J lost 0 bases, with 10 bases between them. In germline, CDR1 is MNHEY, CDR2 SVGAGI. The CDR3 totals 16 residues. CDR3 DNA: TGTGCCAGCAGTTACGAGGGGGTCTCGAACACCGGGGAGCTGTTTTTT. This translates into CASSYEGVSNTGELFF.